This T cell receptor beta chain was sequenced for a study of cytomegalovirus exposure and HLA in healthy donors. The study, taken as a whole, reports: Presence/absence analyses took donor sequencing depth as roughly uniform.

The CDR3 consists of 12 residues. Trimming cost V 5 bases and J 1 base, with 5 bases left between them. Per the germline V gene, CDR1 is MDHEN and CDR2 is SYDVKM. This clone was recorded only once. Its antigen is unidentified. In the PCR, 60 Vbeta and 13 Jbeta primers were used. Clones were sequenced by immunoSEQ multiplex PCR, and TCRdb holds only the in-frame ones, with some missing. In the table there are 100,000 to 150,000 clones, over 60% of which are singletons. This receptor was obtained from a female donor in good health and CMV-seronegative. The J gene is TRBJ1-2, the V gene TRBV28; no clear D gene. The sample taken for sequencing was PBMCs. CDR3 coding DNA: TGTGCCAGCAGTAACATTAACTATGGCTACACCTTC. Translation gives CASSNINYGYTF.